The TCR beta chain under discussion was sequenced for a study of OX40 agonist ivuxolimab in advanced cancers. Regarding the study in general: Ivuxolimab, which targeted the costimulatory receptor OX40 (CD134), was an agonistic, fully human IgG2 monoclonal antibody. Patients were allowed to have had prior anti-PD-1, anti-PD-L1 or anti-CTLA-4 therapy, and approximately 41% of the dose-escalation patients had previously received checkpoint inhibitors. Of the roughly 54 patients in dose escalation, 19 had hepatocellular carcinoma, about 15 had melanoma, 9 had renal cell carcinoma and 9 had head and neck cancer. In the dose-escalation cohort, 70% to 90% of patients were male, and the mean age was approximately 60 years with a range of roughly 23 to 90. Peripheral TCRbeta sequencing aimed to test whether ivuxolimab altered TCR sequence diversity and caused clonal T-cell expansion. The paper reports the monotherapy dose-escalation portion (N ≈ 50 patients) of the phase I ivuxolimab trial. Partial responses occurred in three dose-escalation patients, of whom one had hepatocellular carcinoma and two had cutaneous melanoma. Intravenous ivuxolimab was administered to patients every 2 weeks at six dose levels: 0.01, 0.1, 0.3, 1.5, 3 and 10 mg/kg.

To sequence the TCRbeta CDR3 region, genomic DNA was isolated from the sorted cells. The immunoSEQ Assay was used to sequence the TCRbeta CDR3 regions. What TCRdb holds here is the immuneACCESS table cut down to in-frame rearrangements. Part of the clones is not present; checked against another copy, under half of the missing clones reflect an unresolved V gene, and the others are unexplained. This sample holds roughly 22,000 clones; about nine tenths were observed only once. Jointly, the top ten make up 29% of the sample. Study-wide conclusions, independent of this receptor: After ivuxolimab, more expanded clones were found on average in CD8+ T cells than in CD4+ T cells. Low levels of normalized T-cell clonal expansion were also shown by some nonresponding patients. At doses from 0.1 to 3.0 mg/kg, clonal expansion was seen in both CD4+ and CD8+ blood T cells between baseline and week 6. The antigen specificity of the clonally expanded peripheral T cells was not determined. In the 0.1-3.0 mg/kg groups, partial responders were among the patients with the lowest normalized peripheral clonal expansion, particularly in CD8+ T cells.

Comments on this clone: Its target antigen remains unknown. Base quality data are lacking; no much larger clone is found one base away.

For CDR1 and CDR2, the germline V gene lists SGDLS and YYNGEE. Including the terminal cysteine and phenylalanine, the CDR3 comprises 17 residues. Only the CDR3 DNA is retained, 51 bases long and in frame from the first base. At the junction V is shortened by 4 bases and J by 0 bases; bases outside the gene matches: 5. The trial excluded patients who had a history of autoimmune disease or who were on systemic immunosuppression. Peripheral blood for TCR sequencing was collected from all dose cohorts at baseline, on cycle 4 day 1, and on cycle 7 day 1. Samples were obtained from an open-label, multicenter, first-in-human phase I dose-escalation trial of ivuxolimab. Adults with locally advanced or metastatic melanoma, renal cell, hepatocellular, or head and neck squamous cell carcinoma were enrolled in the trial. Before TCR sequencing, CD4+ T cells and CD8+ T cells were sorted from peripheral blood as separate populations.

Sequencing was performed on CD4+ or CD8+ T cells sorted from blood, taken in a trial of the OX40 agonist ivuxolimab. The receptor chain draws on TRBV9 and TRBJ2-1; 12 central bases correspond to TRBD2. This TCR derives from an adult with an advanced solid tumor such as melanoma, head and neck, liver or kidney cancer. CDR3 loop: CASSTTTSGSSYNEQFF. The DNA is TGTGCCAGCAGCACAACGACTAGCGGGAGCTCCTACAATGAGCAGTTCTTC.